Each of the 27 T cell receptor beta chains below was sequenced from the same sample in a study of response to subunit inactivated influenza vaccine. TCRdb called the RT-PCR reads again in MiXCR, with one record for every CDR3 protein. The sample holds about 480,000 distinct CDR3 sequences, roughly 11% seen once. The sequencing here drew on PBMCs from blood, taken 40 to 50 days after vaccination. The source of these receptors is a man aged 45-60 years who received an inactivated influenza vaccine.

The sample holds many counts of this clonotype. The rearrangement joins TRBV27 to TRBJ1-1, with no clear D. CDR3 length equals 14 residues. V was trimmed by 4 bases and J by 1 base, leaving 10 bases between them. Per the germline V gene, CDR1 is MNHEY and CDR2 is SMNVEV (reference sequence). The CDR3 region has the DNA TGTGCCAGCAGTTCCCCGAGGAGGAACACTGAAGCTTTCTTT. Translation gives CASSSPRRNTEAFF.

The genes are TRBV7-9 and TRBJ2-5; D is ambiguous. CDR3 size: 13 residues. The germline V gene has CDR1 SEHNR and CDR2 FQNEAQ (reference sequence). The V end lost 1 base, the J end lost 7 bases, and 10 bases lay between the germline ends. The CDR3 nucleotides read TGTGCCAGCAGCTTAGACACAGAAGGGACCCAGTACTTC. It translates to CASSLDTEGTQYF.

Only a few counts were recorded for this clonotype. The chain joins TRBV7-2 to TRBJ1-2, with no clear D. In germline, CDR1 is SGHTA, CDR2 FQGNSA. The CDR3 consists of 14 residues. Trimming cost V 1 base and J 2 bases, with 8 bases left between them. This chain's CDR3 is CASSLGPTNYGYTF. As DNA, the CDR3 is TGTGCCAGCAGCTTAGGCCCGACCAACTATGGCTACACCTTC.

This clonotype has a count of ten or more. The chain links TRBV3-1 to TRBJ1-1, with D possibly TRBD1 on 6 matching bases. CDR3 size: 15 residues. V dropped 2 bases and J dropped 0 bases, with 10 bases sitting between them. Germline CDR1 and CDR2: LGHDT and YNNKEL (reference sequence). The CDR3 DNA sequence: TGTGCCAGCAGCCAAATGGGGGCGGTGAACACTGAAGCTTTCTTT. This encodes CASSQMGAVNTEAFF.

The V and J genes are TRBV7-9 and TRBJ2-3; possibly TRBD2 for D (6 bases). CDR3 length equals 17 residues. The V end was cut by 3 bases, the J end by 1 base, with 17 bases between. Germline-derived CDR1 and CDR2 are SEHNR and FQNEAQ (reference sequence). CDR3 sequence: CASSFVRGMLRTDTQYF. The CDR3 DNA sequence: TGTGCCAGCAGCTTTGTCCGGGGGATGCTACGCACAGATACGCAGTATTTT.

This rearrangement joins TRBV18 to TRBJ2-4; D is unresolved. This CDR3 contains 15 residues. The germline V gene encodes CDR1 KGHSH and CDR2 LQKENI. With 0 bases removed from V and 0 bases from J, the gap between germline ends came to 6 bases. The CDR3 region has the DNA TGTGCCAGCTCACCACCGGAACGAGCCAAAAACATTCAGTACTTC. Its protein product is CASSPPERAKNIQYF.

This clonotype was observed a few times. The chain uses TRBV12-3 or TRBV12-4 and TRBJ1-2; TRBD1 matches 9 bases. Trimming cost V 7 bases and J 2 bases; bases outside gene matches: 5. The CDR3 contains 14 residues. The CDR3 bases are TGTGCCAGCAACCCAGGACAGGGGAACTATGGCTACACCTTC. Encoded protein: CASNPGQGNYGYTF.

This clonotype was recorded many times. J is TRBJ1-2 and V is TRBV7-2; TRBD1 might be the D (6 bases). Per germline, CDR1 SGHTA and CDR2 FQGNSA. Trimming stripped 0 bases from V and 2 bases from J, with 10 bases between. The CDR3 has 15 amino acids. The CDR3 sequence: CASSLATGSNYGYTF. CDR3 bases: TGTGCCAGCAGCTTAGCAACAGGGTCAAACTATGGCTACACCTTC.

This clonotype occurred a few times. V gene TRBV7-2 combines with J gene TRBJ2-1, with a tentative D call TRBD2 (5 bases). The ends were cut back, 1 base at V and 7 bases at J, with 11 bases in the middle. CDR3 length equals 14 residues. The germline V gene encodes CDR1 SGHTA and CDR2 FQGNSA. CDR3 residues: CASSLDLSANEQFF. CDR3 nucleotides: TGTGCCAGCAGCTTAGATCTTAGCGCAAATGAGCAGTTCTTC.

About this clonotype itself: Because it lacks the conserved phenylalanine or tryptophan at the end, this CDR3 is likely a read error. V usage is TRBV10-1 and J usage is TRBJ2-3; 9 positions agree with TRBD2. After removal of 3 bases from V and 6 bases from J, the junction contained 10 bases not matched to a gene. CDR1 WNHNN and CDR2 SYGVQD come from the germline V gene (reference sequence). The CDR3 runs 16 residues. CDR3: CASSDLPGLAVDTQYC. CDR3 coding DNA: TGCGCCAGCAGTGACCTACCGGGACTAGCTGTCGATACGCAGTATTGT.

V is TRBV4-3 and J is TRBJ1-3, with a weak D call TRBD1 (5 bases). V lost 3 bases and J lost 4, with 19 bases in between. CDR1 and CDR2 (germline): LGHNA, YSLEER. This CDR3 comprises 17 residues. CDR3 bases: TGCGCCAGCAGCCAGACCTCGGGACCTAGCTCGGGAAACACCATATATTTT. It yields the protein CASSQTSGPSSGNTIYF.

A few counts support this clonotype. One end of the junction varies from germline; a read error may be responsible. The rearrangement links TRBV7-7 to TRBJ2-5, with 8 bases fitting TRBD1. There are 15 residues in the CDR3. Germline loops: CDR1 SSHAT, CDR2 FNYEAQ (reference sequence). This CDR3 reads CASSFSQGAAETQYF. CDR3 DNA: TGTGCTAGCAGCTTTTCGCAGGGGGCTGCAGAGACCCAGTACTTC.

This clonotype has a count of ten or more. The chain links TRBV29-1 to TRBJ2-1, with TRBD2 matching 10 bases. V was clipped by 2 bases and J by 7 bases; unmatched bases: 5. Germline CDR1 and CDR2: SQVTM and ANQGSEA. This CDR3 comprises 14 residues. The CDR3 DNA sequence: TGCAGCGTTGAAAGGCTAGCGGGAGCAAATGAGCAGTTCTTC. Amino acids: CSVERLAGANEQFF.

The CDR3 DNA follows: TGCGCCAGCAGCTTGTGGGACACCGTTCACGAGCAGTACTTC. Translated, it gives CASSLWDTVHEQYF. The chain is built from TRBV5-1 and TRBJ2-7; TRBD1 might be the D (6 bases). V shed 1 base and J shed 5 bases, with 13 bases lying between them. This CDR3 is 14 amino acids long. Per germline, CDR1 SGHRS and CDR2 YFSETQ. The full variable domain, rest sourced from reference TRBV5-1 and TRBJ2-7, is KAGVTQTPRYLIKTRGQQVTLSCSPISGHRSVSWYQQTPGQGLQFLFEYFSETQRNKGNFPGRFSGRQFSNSRSEMNVSTLELGDSALYLCASSLWDTVHEQYFGPGTRLTVT.

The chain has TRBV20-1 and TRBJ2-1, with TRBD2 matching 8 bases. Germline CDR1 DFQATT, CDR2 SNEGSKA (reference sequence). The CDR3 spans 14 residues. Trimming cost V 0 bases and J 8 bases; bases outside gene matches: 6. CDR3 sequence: CSARDLRGAYEQFF. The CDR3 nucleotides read TGCAGTGCTAGAGATTTGCGGGGGGCTTATGAGCAGTTCTTC.

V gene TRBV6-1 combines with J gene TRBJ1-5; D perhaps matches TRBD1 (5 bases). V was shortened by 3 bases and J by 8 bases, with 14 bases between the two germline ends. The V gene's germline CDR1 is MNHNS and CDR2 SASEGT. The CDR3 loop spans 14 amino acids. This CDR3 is CASSDGAPREPQHF. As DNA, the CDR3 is TGTGCCAGCAGTGACGGGGCCCCCCGGGAGCCCCAGCATTTT.

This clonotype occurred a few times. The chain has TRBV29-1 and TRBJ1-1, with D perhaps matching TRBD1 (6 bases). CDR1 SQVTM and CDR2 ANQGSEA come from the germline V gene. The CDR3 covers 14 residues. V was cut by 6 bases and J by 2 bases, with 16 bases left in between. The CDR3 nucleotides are TGCAGCGTGGGTCCCGGGACAAAAAACACTGAAGCTTTCTTT. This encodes CSVGPGTKNTEAFF.

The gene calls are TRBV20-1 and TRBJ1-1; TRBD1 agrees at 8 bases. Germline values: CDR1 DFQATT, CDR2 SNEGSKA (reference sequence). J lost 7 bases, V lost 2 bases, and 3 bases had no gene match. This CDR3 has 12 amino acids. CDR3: CSARKTGDEAFF. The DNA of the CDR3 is TGCAGTGCTAGAAAGACAGGGGATGAAGCTTTCTTT.

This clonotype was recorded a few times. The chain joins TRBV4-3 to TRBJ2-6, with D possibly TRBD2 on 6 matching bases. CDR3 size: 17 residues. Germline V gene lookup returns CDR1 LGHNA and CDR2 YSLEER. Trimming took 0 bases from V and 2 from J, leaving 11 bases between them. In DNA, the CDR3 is TGCGCCAGCAGCCAAGAAATTCCGGGGGCTGGGGCCAACGTCCTGACTTTC. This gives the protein CASSQEIPGAGANVLTF.

CDR3 coding DNA: TGTGCCAGCAGTTCCGCAAGGGGGGCCTTTGACAATGAGCAGTTCTTC. Translated, it gives CASSSARGAFDNEQFF. V and J are TRBV28 and TRBJ2-1; either TRBD1 or TRBD2 may fit D (6 bases each). Germline V lookup: CDR1 MDHEN, CDR2 SYDVKM. The CDR3 has 16 residues. V lost 4 bases and J lost 5, with 18 bases in between. The full variable domain, completed using reference TRBV28 and TRBJ2-1, is DVKVTQSSRYLVKRTGEKVFLECVQDMDHENMFWYRQDPGLGLRLIYFSYDVKMKEKGDIPEGYSVSREKKERFSLILESASTNQTSMYLCASSSARGAFDNEQFFGPGTRLTVL.

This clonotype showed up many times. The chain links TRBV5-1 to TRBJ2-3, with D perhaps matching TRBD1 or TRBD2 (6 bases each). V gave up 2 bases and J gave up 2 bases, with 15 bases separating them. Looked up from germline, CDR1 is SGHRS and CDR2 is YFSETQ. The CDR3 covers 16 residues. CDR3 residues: CASSFGGRSSTDTQYF. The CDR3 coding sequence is TGCGCCAGCAGCTTCGGGGGCAGGAGCTCCACAGATACGCAGTATTTT.

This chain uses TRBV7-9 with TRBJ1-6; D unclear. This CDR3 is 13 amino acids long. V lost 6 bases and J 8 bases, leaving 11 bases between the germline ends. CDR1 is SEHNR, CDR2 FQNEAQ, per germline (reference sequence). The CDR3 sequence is CASSMDGYSPLHF. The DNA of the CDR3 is TGTGCCAGCAGTATGGACGGATATTCACCCCTCCACTTT.

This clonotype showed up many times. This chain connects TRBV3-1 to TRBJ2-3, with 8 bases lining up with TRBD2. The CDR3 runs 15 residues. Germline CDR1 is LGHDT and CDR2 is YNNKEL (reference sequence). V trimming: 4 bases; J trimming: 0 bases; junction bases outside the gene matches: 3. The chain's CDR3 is CASSPTSGSTDTQYF. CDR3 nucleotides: TGTGCCAGCAGCCCTACTAGCGGTAGCACAGATACGCAGTATTTT.

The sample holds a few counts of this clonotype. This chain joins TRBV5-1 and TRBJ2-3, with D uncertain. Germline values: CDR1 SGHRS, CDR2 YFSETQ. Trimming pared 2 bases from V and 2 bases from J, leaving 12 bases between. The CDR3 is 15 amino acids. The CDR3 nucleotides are TGCGCCAGCAGCTTTAAGGGTTCAGTCACAGATACGCAGTATTTT. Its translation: CASSFKGSVTDTQYF.

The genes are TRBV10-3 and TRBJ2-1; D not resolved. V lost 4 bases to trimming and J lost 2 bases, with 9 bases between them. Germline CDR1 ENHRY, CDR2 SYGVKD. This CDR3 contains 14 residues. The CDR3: CAISVGFPYNEQFF. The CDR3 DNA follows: TGTGCCATCAGTGTGGGTTTTCCCTACAATGAGCAGTTCTTC.

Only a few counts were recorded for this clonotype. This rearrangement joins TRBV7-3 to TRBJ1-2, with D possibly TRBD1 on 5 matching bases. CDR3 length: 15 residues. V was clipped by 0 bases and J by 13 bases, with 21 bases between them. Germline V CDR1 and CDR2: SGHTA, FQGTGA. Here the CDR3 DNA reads TGTGCCAGCAGCTTAACCCCCGGCCAAGGGGAGTCACTCACCTTC. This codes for CASSLTPGQGESLTF.

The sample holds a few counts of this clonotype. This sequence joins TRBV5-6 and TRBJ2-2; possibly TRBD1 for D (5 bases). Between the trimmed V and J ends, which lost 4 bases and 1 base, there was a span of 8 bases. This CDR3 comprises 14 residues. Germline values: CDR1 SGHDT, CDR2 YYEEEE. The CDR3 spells CASSATVNTGELFF. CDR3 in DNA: TGTGCCAGCAGCGCGACAGTGAACACCGGGGAGCTGTTTTTT.